This entry describes one TCR beta chain. Its specificity is not known. The data were taken from a study of cytomegalovirus exposure and HLA in healthy donors. The study, taken as a whole, reports: Later findings reportedly placed an Asian-associated ancestry cluster below the roughly 670-donor mean for N-insertions.

Primers for the PCR totalled 60 Vbeta and 13 Jbeta. TCRdb keeps only in-frame clones here, not all; method: immunoSEQ multiplex PCR. The sample gives around 100,000 clones, about 61% of which show up once; roughly 2.2% is in the top ten. The source is a woman aged 25 to 39 in good health and CMV-seronegative. The source material was PBMCs.

CDR3 coding DNA: TGTGCCAGCAGCCAAGGTGCCCGGGGTGGCTACACCTTC. The encoded protein is CASSQGARGGYTF. This chain links TRBV4-2 with TRBJ1-2; D gene unclear. V lost 1 base, J lost 7 bases, and 10 bases lay in between. This CDR3 is built from 13 residues. Per the germline V gene, CDR1 is LGHNA and CDR2 is YNFKEQ.